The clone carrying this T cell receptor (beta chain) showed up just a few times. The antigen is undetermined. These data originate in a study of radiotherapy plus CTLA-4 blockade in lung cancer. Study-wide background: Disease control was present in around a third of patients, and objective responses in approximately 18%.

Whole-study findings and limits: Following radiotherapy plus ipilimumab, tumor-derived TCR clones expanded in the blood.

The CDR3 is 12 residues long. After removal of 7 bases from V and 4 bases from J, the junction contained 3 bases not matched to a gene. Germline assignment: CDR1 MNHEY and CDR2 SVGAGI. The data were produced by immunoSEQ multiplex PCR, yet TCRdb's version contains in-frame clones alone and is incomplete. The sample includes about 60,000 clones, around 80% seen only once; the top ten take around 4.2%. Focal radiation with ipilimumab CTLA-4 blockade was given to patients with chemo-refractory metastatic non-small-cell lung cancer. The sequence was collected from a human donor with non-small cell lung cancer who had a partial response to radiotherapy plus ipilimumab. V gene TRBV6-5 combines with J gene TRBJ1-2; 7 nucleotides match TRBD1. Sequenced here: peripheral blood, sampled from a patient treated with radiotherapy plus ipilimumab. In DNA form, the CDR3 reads TGTGCCAGCACAACAGGGGCCTATGGCTACACCTTC. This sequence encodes CASTTGAYGYTF.